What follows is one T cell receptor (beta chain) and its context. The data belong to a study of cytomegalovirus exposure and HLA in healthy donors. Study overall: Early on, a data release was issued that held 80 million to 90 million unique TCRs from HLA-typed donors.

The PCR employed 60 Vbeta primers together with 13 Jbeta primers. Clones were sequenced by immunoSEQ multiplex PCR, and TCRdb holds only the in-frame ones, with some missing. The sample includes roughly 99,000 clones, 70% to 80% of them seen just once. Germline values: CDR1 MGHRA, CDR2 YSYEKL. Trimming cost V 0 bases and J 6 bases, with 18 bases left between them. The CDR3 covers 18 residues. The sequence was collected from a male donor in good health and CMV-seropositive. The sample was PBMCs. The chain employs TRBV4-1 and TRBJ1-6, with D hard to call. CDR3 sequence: CASSQEYSLGIRNSPLHF. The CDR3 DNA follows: TGCGCCAGCAGCCAAGAGTATTCCCTAGGAATTCGTAATTCACCCCTCCACTTT.